This entry concerns a single TCR beta chain. Its antigen remains unidentified. No clone much larger than this one lies a single base away; base qualities are absent. This specimen comes from a study of PD-L1 blockade in urothelial cancer (dated by TCRdb to the late 2010s). Study-level background: All patients started therapy in the mid-2010s and received atezolizumab 1,200 mg intravenously every 3 weeks. Patients had an ECOG performance status of 0 or 1 and had received between 0 and 3 prior chemotherapy regimens. Several patients reached durable clinical benefit, while some 20 patients did not. About 85% of the 29 patients were males with bladder-origin urothelial cancer, and about 65% of the 29 reported a prior smoking history. An exploratory multi-omic analysis was conducted of the somatic, immune and clinical correlates of response to PD-L1 blockade with atezolizumab in urothelial cancer. Progression-free survival longer than 6 months counted as durable clinical benefit, and TCR features were additionally tested against both progression-free and overall survival. Blood samples were analyzed at 3 weeks after treatment start (second dose) and at 6 weeks after treatment start. Blood samples yielded a median of around 130,000 T cells and more than 80,000 unique TCRs, with median clonality approximately 0.08. TCR sequencing covered pretreatment tumor samples and matched, serially collected peripheral blood taken before and after atezolizumab treatment. Pretreatment blood TCR-seq was available for about 30 patients, at least one posttreatment blood collection was obtained for around 25 patients, and tumor TCR-seq was available for around 25 patients. In the same patients, whole exome sequencing and RNA sequencing of pretreatment tumors were performed in addition to TCR sequencing.

Synthetic TCR analog templates were spiked into each PCR to estimate absolute template abundance from read counts. The immunoSEQ assay was used to amplify TCRbeta CDR3 regions from genomic DNA with bias-controlled V and J gene primers. Sequencing of rearranged TCRbeta segments was performed at approximately 20X coverage. Per the authors' processing: Clustering was used to correct sequencing errors, and CDR3s were annotated against IMGT so that V, D and J genes could be assigned. Out-of-frame and stop-codon sequences were excluded, and only productive TCRbeta rearrangements were used in downstream analyses. Clonality was computed as one minus Shannon entropy normalized by the log of the number of unique productive sequences. Fisher's exact test with Benjamini-Hochberg correction, at a threshold of adjusted p below 0.01, was used to find clones that differed between time points or between blood and tumor. TCRdb took over this immuneACCESS table, retaining in-frame rearrangements with V and J assigned. Such tables are incomplete; in checked studies, under half of the missing clones stem from an unresolved V gene, and the remainder is unexplained. D and trimming were read from the DNA, whereas the V and J calls and clone size are those reported in that table. This sample comprises 130,000 or so clones, approximately 84% of them detected only once. The biggest ten clones account for under 3.5% of the sample.

On the study overall, not on this receptor specifically: Improved progression-free and overall survival was found to be associated with pretreatment peripheral blood TCR clonality below the median. Because the sample size was small (n ≈ 29) and many of the analyses were exploratory, the results are meant to be hypothesis-generating. Patients with durable benefit showed greater expansion of tumor-associated TCR clones in peripheral blood 3 weeks after starting treatment (n ≈ 21, p = 0.022).

Inclusive of the bounding cysteine and phenylalanine, the CDR3 is 16 residues long. This entry keeps only the CDR3 DNA: 48 bases, framed from base 1. The germline V gene sets CDR1 to MDHEN and CDR2 to SYDVKM. V drops 2 bases and J drops 0 bases, leaving 12 bases in between. Per the publication, the time point label means: pretreatment peripheral blood. A total of around 30 patients with locally advanced or metastatic urothelial carcinoma, treated at Memorial Sloan Kettering on a trial protocol, made up the cohort. Peripheral blood mononuclear cells were collected pretreatment and during treatment, with between 1 and 8 total time points obtained per patient. The Qiagen DNeasy Blood extraction kit was used to purify genomic DNA from total PBMCs and tumor samples. Collected pretreatment and during treatment, PBMCs were isolated and stored as previously described.

This chain is built from TRBV28 and TRBJ2-3; the D gene cannot be named for sure. This clonotype was sampled from a man between 50 and 59 years old with urothelial cancer. The sequenced sample was PBMCs, obtained around atezolizumab (anti-PD-L1) treatment. The DNA is TGTGCCAGCAGTTTACCTAACCTTTTCAGCACAGATACGCAGTATTTT. The translation is CASSLPNLFSTDTQYF.